This T cell receptor beta chain is from a study of blood T cell repertoires in COVID-19. Looking at the study overall: Spain, Italy and the United States supplied samples that represented acute and convalescent COVID-19.

Here immunoSEQ multiplex PCR was the method, and the copy in TCRdb shows in-frame clones only, minus some. Among nearly 350,000 clones listed, roughly 84% were seen once. This receptor was identified in a woman aged 25-40 years who had recovered from COVID-19. Source material: PBMCs or T cells enriched from blood (not recorded which).

CDR3: CATQVKGRKDTQYF. The CDR3 bases are TGCGCCACCCAGGTAAAGGGGCGCAAAGATACGCAGTATTTT. The V call is TRBV10-1, the J call TRBJ2-3; a weak D match, TRBD1 (5 bases). CDR3 length: 14 amino acids. Per germline, CDR1 WNHNN and CDR2 SYGVQD (reference sequence). With 10 bases removed from V and 5 bases from J, the gap between germline ends came to 19 bases.